The 28 T cell receptor beta chains listed next were all sequenced from one sample in a study of T cells in Graves' hyperthyroidism and ophthalmopathy. From RNA transcripts, TCR beta CDR3 regions were amplified. With the HTBI primer set, the TCR CDR3 went through a first round of RT-PCR. TCRdb passed the multiplex PCR reads through MiXCR, listing each CDR3 protein once. Of a few hundred thousand distinct CDR3 sequences listed, roughly 19% are singletons. Sequenced sample: blood. These receptors were obtained from a woman younger than 30 with Graves' hyperthyroidism.

This clonotype was observed at least ten times. The chain carries TRBV20-1 and TRBJ2-7, with 13 bases fitting TRBD2. The length of the CDR3 is 14 residues. Looked up from germline, CDR1 is DFQATT and CDR2 is SNEGSKA (reference sequence). The V segment lost 2 bases and the J segment 4 bases; nucleotides outside the gene matches: 2. The CDR3 protein is CSARSTSGGYEQYF. The CDR3 DNA follows: TGCAGTGCTAGATCGACTAGCGGGGGGTACGAGCAGTACTTC.

Many counts were recorded for this clonotype. V is TRBV11-2 and J is TRBJ1-2; D uncertain. V was pared by 0 bases and J by 8 bases, with 13 bases between. Germline V gives CDR1 SGHAT, CDR2 FQNNGV. There are 14 residues in the CDR3. CDR3 loop: CASSLEGRVRGYTF. CDR3 coding DNA: TGTGCCAGCAGCTTAGAGGGAAGGGTTAGAGGCTACACCTTC.

With regard to this clonotype: A much more abundant neighbour one base away suggests this may be a read error. This CDR3 is CSVGADYEQYF. CDR3 nucleotides: TGCAGCGTTGGGGCAGACTACGAGCAGTACTTC. V is TRBV29-1 and J is TRBJ2-7; no definite D call. This CDR3 spans 11 amino acids. Germline loops: CDR1 SQVTM, CDR2 ANQGSEA. V was clipped by 4 bases and J by 3 bases, with 7 bases between them.

This clonotype was observed many times. This chain uses TRBV11-1 with TRBJ2-5, with D uncertain. The V end was cut by 3 bases, the J end by 1 base, with 6 bases between. The CDR3 totals 13 residues. Looked up from germline, CDR1 is SGHAT and CDR2 is FQDESV (reference sequence). The CDR3 region has the DNA TGTGCCAGCAGCTTCGACACCCAAGAGACCCAGTACTTC. Its protein is CASSFDTQETQYF.

This clonotype was observed at least ten times. CDR3 amino acids: CASSLEEVTQYF. In DNA, the CDR3 is TGTGCCAGCAGTTTGGAGGAAGTGACCCAGTACTTC. The chain combines TRBV6-5 with TRBJ2-5, with a possible D match to TRBD2 (5 bases). Germline CDR1 MNHEY, CDR2 SVGAGI. V lost 4 bases and J 7 bases, leaving 10 bases between the germline ends. The CDR3 totals 12 residues.

This clonotype was recorded at least ten times. V gene TRBV28 combines with J gene TRBJ1-1; a possible D gene is TRBD1 (6 bases). The CDR3 covers 13 residues. Germline V CDR1 and CDR2: MDHEN, SYDVKM. V was trimmed by 6 bases and J by 10 bases, leaving 18 bases between them. CDR3 coding DNA: TGTGCCAGCAGCCCTAGTTATTCGGGGGCAGCTTTCTTT. Protein: CASSPSYSGAAFF.

This clonotype was seen ten or more times. This chain uses TRBV20-1 with TRBJ1-5, with 10 bases that match TRBD1. Unmatched junction bases numbered 11, after V lost 7 bases and J lost 5 bases. The CDR3 is 15 residues long. Looked up from germline, CDR1 is DFQATT and CDR2 is SNEGSKA (reference sequence). The CDR3 here is CSGKETGGADQPQHF. CDR3 sequence (DNA): TGCAGTGGTAAGGAGACAGGGGGCGCAGATCAGCCCCAGCATTTT.

This clonotype was seen a few times. The chain carries TRBV20-1 and TRBJ1-3, with D tentatively TRBD1 (5 bases). Trimming shortened V by 4 bases and J by 0 bases, and 10 bases separated the two germline ends. The CDR3 runs to 14 residues. Looked up from germline, CDR1 is DFQATT and CDR2 is SNEGSKA (reference sequence). Here the CDR3 reads CSATDIYSGNTIYF. DNA of the CDR3: TGCAGTGCTACGGACATTTACTCTGGAAACACCATATATTTT.

At least ten counts were recorded for this clonotype. The gene calls are TRBV24-1 and TRBJ2-6, with D possibly matching TRBD1 (6 bases). Looked up from germline, CDR1 is KGHDR and CDR2 is SFDVKD. Trimming took 3 bases from V and 1 from J, leaving 15 bases between them. The CDR3 has 18 amino acids. The CDR3 protein is CATSDSLGQNSGANVLTF. The DNA for the CDR3 is TGTGCCACCAGTGATAGTCTGGGACAAAATTCTGGGGCCAACGTCCTGACTTTC.

Ten or more counts support this clonotype. The chain recombines TRBV18 with TRBJ2-5; the D call may be TRBD1 or TRBD2 (5 bases each). Germline V gene lookup returns CDR1 KGHSH and CDR2 LQKENI. The CDR3 consists of 14 residues. V lost 1 base and J lost 5, with 11 bases in between. CDR3 coding DNA: TGTGCCAGCTCACCACTGATGGGGGAGGAGACCCAGTACTTC. Translated, it gives CASSPLMGEETQYF.

This clonotype has at least ten counts. V gene TRBV20-1 combines with J gene TRBJ2-7; the D gene is possibly TRBD1 (6 bases). The CDR3 is 14 residues long. Deletions cut 5 bases from V and 0 bases from J, with 14 bases between. Germline CDR1 reads DFQATT; CDR2 reads SNEGSKA (reference sequence). The CDR3, as DNA: TGCAGTGCTCACCGGGACACCAGCTCCTACGAGCAGTACTTC. Protein: CSAHRDTSSYEQYF.

V usage is TRBV4-1 and J usage is TRBJ2-5; TRBD1 matches at 7 bases. In germline, CDR1 is MGHRA, CDR2 YSYEKL. Germline trimming cut 5 bases from V and 2 bases from J; bases unmatched to any gene: 8. This CDR3 region has 15 residues. CDR3: CASSIEGTAQETQYF. CDR3 DNA sequence: TGCGCCAGCAGCATAGAGGGGACAGCGCAAGAGACCCAGTACTTC.

This clonotype showed up many times. Here the CDR3 reads CASSAARVEETQYF. DNA for the CDR3: TGTGCCAGCAGCGCCGCGAGGGTCGAAGAGACCCAGTACTTC. The rearrangement uses TRBV6-6 and TRBJ2-5; possibly TRBD2 for D (5 bases). The V end lost 6 bases, the J end lost 3 bases, and 14 bases lay between the germline ends. Germline V gene lookup returns CDR1 MNHNY and CDR2 SVGAGI (reference sequence). CDR3 length equals 14 residues.

This clonotype was recorded at least ten times. The chain couples TRBV10-3 to TRBJ1-5, with D unclear. Germline assignment: CDR1 ENHRY and CDR2 SYGVKD. V was trimmed by 2 bases and J by 9 bases, leaving 11 bases between them. The CDR3 contains 13 residues. The CDR3, as DNA: TGTGCCATCAGTGAGGGCCCAGAGCGGCCCCAGCATTTT. This translates into CAISEGPERPQHF.

The sample holds a few counts of this clonotype. The chain uses TRBV6-1 and TRBJ2-2; D gene uncertain. Germline loops: CDR1 MNHNS, CDR2 SASEGT. V shed 5 bases and J shed 1 base, with 8 bases lying between them. The CDR3 length is 14 residues. The CDR3 sequence is CASSHLMNTGELFF. Written as DNA, the CDR3 is TGTGCCAGCAGTCATCTTATGAACACCGGGGAGCTGTTTTTT.

In this sample, this clonotype turned up many times. The CDR3: CASSPNTEAFF. CDR3 sequence (DNA): TGTGCCAGCAGCCCCAATACTGAAGCTTTCTTT. The rearrangement joins TRBV6-1 to TRBJ1-1, with D unclear. Trimming took 6 bases from V and 5 from J, leaving 7 bases between them. This CDR3 contains 11 residues. Germline V gene data show CDR1 as MNHNS and CDR2 as SASEGT.

This clonotype was detected ten times or more. The V call is TRBV10-2, the J call TRBJ1-2; D is unresolved. The germline CDR1 and CDR2 sequences are WSHSY and SAAADI. V gave up 5 bases and J gave up 6 bases, with 10 bases separating them. The CDR3 runs to 12 residues. The CDR3 DNA sequence: TGCGCCAGCAGTCTCTCCGGGAATGGCTACACCTTC. Amino acids: CASSLSGNGYTF.

This clonotype was seen ten or more times. The chain joins TRBV27 to TRBJ2-7; possibly TRBD2 for D (5 bases). Germline V gene lookup returns CDR1 MNHEY and CDR2 SMNVEV (reference sequence). This CDR3 contains 16 residues. V lost 4 bases and J 0 bases, leaving 16 bases between the germline ends. CDR3 nucleotide sequence: TGTGCCAGCAGTTCCCCCCAGCGGAGGAGCTCCTACGAGCAGTACTTC. This gives the protein CASSSPQRRSSYEQYF.

This clonotype was detected many times. V usage is TRBV24-1 and J usage is TRBJ2-2; 9 nucleotides match TRBD1. The ends lost 7 bases at V and 7 bases at J; junction bases unmatched: 18. The CDR3 totals 18 residues. CDR1 is KGHDR and CDR2 is SFDVKD in the germline V gene. The CDR3 DNA reads as TGTGCCACCAGAGAGAGTGGGTTCGGGGACAGGGAATTCGGGGAGCTGTTTTTT. Protein sequence: CATRESGFGDREFGELFF.

This clonotype was counted many times. The gene calls are TRBV6-1 and TRBJ2-7; D assignment may be TRBD1 or TRBD2 (6 bases each). The CDR3 runs 13 residues. Germline values: CDR1 MNHNS, CDR2 SASEGT. V lost 2 bases and J 2 bases, leaving 7 bases between the germline ends. The CDR3 protein is CASSERGPYEQYF. CDR3 coding DNA: TGTGCCAGCAGTGAACGGGGGCCCTACGAGCAGTACTTC.

V is TRBV4-1 and J is TRBJ2-7, with 8 bases aligning to TRBD2. This CDR3 contains 17 residues. Germline loops: CDR1 MGHRA, CDR2 YSYEKL. With V trimmed by 4 bases and J by 6 bases, 17 bases remained unmatched. DNA for the CDR3: TGCGCCAGCAGCCCCGGGGGACGGCGGGGGGTCTCCCGCGAGCAGTACTTC. Its protein is CASSPGGRRGVSREQYF.

This clonotype was detected many times. Just one base apart from a much larger clone, this may be a read error. The chain recombines TRBV12-3 or TRBV12-4 with TRBJ1-1; D may be TRBD1 (5 bases). CDR3 length equals 14 residues. Trimming stripped 7 bases from V and 0 bases from J, with 12 bases between. CDR3 bases: TGTGCCAGCACCCCGGGACGAATGAACACTGAAGCTTTCTTT. Protein product: CASTPGRMNTEAFF.

This clonotype has a count of ten or more. The rearrangement joins TRBV10-2 to TRBJ1-1, with D uncertain. The CDR3 consists of 13 residues. Trimming removed 0 bases from V and 8 bases from J, with 10 bases in between. Germline V gene data show CDR1 as WSHSY and CDR2 as SAAADI. This CDR3 reads CASSESETAEAFF. The CDR3 coding sequence is TGCGCCAGCAGTGAGTCGGAGACCGCAGAAGCTTTCTTT.

At least ten counts were recorded for this clonotype. The chain recombines TRBV28 with TRBJ2-7, with 7 bases lining up with TRBD1. The length of the CDR3 is 14 residues. V dropped 6 bases and J dropped 4; count of bases not matched to a gene: 9. CDR1 is MDHEN and CDR2 is SYDVKM in the germline V gene. The CDR3 DNA follows: TGTGCCAGCAGCCCCACAGGGGTGTGGTACGAGCAGTACTTC. It yields the protein CASSPTGVWYEQYF.

Many counts were recorded for this clonotype. This rearrangement joins TRBV18 to TRBJ1-1; D might be TRBD1 (6 bases). Trimming shortened V by 10 bases and J by 0 bases, and 15 bases separated the two germline ends. CDR1 and CDR2 from the germline V gene are KGHSH and LQKENI. The CDR3 spans 14 residues. CDR3 coding DNA: TGTGCCACCCGACAGGTCCTGGTGAACACTGAAGCTTTCTTT. Its protein product is CATRQVLVNTEAFF.

This clonotype was recorded many times. The gene calls are TRBV6-5 and TRBJ2-7; D unclear. CDR1 and CDR2 (germline): MNHEY, SVGAGI. Deletions cut 2 bases from V and 1 base from J, with 6 bases between. The CDR3 contains 13 residues. This chain's CDR3 is CASSYRVSYEQYF. CDR3 DNA sequence: TGTGCCAGCAGTTACAGGGTGTCCTACGAGCAGTACTTC.

This clonotype was recorded many times. V usage is TRBV7-2 and J usage is TRBJ2-7; D is unclear. Germline lookup yields CDR1 SGHTA and CDR2 FQGNSA. V lost 0 bases and J lost 4, with 7 bases in between. The CDR3 runs to 13 residues. The CDR3 sequence is CASSLASHYEQYF. CDR3 in DNA: TGTGCCAGCAGCTTAGCGTCCCATTACGAGCAGTACTTC.

The chain joins TRBV6-1 to TRBJ2-5; 8 nucleotides align to TRBD1. Germline CDR1 MNHNS, CDR2 SASEGT. V was pared by 5 bases and J by 5 bases, with 7 bases of the junction left unmatched. The CDR3 contains 14 residues. The CDR3 DNA reads TGTGCCAGCAGTAGAACCTACAGGGGGGAGACCCAGTACTTC. This codes for CASSRTYRGETQYF.